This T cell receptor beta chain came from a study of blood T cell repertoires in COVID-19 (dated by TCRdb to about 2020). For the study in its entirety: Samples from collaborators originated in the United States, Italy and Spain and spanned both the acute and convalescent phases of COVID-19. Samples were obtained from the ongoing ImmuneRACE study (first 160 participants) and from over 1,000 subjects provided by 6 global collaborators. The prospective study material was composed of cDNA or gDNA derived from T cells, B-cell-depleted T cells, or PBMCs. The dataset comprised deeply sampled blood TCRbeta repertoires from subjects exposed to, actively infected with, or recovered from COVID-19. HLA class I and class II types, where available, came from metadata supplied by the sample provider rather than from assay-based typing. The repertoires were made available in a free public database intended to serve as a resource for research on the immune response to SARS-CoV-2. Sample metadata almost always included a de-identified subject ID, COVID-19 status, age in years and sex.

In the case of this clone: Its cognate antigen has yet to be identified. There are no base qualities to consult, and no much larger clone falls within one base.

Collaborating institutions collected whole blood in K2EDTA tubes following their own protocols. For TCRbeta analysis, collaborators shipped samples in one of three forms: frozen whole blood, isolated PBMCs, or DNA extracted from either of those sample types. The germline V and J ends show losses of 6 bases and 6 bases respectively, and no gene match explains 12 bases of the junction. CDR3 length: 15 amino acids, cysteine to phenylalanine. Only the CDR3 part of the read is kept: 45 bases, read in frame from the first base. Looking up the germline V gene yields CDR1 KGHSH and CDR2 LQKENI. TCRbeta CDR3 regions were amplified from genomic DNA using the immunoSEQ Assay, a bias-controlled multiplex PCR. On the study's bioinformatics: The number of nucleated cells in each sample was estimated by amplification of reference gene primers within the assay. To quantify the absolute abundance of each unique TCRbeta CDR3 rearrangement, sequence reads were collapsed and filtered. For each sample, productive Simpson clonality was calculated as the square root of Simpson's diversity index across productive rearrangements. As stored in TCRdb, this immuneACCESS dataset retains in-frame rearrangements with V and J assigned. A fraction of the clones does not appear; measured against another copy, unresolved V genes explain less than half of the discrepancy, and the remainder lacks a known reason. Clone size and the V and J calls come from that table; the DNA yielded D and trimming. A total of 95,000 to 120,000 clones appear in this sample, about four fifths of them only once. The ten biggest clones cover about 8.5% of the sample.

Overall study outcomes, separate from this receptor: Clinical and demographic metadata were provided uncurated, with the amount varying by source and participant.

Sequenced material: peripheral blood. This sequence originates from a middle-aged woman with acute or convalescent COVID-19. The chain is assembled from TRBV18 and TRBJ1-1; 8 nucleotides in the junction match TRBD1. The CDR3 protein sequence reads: CASSTRQGIGAEAFF. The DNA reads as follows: TGTGCCAGCTCCACTAGACAGGGGATAGGCGCTGAAGCTTTCTTT.